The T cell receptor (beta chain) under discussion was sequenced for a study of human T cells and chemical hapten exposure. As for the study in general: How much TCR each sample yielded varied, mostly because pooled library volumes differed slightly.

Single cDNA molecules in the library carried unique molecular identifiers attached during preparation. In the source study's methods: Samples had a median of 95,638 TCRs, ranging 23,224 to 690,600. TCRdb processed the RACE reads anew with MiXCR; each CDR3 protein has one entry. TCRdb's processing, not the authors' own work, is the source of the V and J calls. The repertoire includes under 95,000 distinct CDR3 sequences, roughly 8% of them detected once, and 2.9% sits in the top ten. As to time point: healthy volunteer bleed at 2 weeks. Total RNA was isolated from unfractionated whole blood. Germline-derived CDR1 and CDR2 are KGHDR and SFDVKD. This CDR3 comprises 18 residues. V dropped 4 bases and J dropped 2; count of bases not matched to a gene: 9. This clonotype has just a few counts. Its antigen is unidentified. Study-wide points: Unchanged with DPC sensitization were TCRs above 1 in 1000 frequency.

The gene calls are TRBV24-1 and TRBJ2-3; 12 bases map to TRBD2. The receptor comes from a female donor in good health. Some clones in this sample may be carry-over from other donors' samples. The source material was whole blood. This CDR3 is CATSDRGLAGTHTDTQYF. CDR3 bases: TGTGCCACCAGTGACCGCGGACTAGCGGGAACCCACACAGATACGCAGTATTTT.